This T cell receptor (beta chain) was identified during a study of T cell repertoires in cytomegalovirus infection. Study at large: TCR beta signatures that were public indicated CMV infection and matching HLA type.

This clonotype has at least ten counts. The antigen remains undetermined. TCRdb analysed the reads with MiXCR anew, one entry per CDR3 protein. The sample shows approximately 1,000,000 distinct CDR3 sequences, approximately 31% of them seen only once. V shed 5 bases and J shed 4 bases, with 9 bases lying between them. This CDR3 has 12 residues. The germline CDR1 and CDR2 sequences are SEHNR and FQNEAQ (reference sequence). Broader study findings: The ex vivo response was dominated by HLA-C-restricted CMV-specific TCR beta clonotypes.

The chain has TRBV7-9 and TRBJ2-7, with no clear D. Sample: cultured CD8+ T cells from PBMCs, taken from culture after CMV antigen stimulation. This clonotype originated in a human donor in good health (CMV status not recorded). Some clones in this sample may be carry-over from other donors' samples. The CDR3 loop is CASSDGNYEQYF. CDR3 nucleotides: TGTGCCAGCAGCGACGGCAATTACGAGCAGTACTTC.